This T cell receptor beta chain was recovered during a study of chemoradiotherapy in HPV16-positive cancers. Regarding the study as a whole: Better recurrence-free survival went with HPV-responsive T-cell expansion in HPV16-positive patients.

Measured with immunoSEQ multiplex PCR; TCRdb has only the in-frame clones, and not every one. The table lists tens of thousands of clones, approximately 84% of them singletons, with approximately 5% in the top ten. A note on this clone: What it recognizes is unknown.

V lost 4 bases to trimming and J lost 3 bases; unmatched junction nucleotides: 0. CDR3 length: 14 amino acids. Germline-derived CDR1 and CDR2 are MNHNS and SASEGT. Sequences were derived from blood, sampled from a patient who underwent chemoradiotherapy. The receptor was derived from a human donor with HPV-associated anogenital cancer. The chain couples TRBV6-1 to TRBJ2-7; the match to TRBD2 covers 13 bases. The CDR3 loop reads CASSGTSGGYEQYV. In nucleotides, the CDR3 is TGTGCCAGCAGTGGGACTAGCGGGGGCTACGAGCAGTACGTC.